This T cell receptor beta chain was sequenced for a study of cytomegalovirus exposure and HLA in healthy donors. PCR amplification relied on 60 Vbeta primers (plus 13 Jbeta primers). Using immunoSEQ multiplex PCR, the repertoire was profiled, and TCRdb retains in-frame clones only, with some absent. The sample holds some 120,000 clones, around 77% seen once. CDR1 and CDR2 from the germline V gene are SGHNT and YYREEE (reference sequence). V was shortened by 2 bases and J by 14 bases, with 27 bases between the two germline ends. The CDR3 is 16 amino acids. Study conclusions and caveats: Presence/absence analyses took donor sequencing depth as roughly uniform. Some V segments, including TRBV6-2 and TRBV6-3, were excluded as indistinguishable.

About this clone itself: Its antigen is undetermined.

The sequence came from a man aged 45 to 65 in good health and CMV-seronegative. The rearrangement links TRBV5-4 to TRBJ2-3, with D perhaps matching TRBD2 (6 bases). Sequenced sample: PBMCs. This CDR3 reads CASSFQSPRLTLGGYF. The DNA for the CDR3 is TGTGCCAGCAGCTTCCAATCCCCCCGACTAACCCTGGGAGGGTATTTT.